The entry below gives a single TCR beta chain sequence along with its context. Antigen: not known. The source of the sample is a study of blood T cells in healthy people across ages. Study-wide results and caveats: As naive T cell percentage varied, TCR beta diversity correlated strongly with it. While age rose, TCR beta diversity per million T cells dropped in a roughly linear way.

The germline CDR1 and CDR2 sequences are DFQATT and SNEGSKA (reference sequence). The CDR3 runs to 15 residues. V was shortened by 0 bases and J by 1 base, with 12 bases between the two germline ends. For the second PCR, which ran for about 7 to 11 cycles, a sample-barcoded 5' primer and a J-beta primer mix were used. Every cDNA molecule carried a tag from a template-switch adaptor bearing 12 random nucleotides. TCRdb ran MiXCR on the 5' RACE reads and lists one entry per CDR3 protein. The sample contains about 720,000 distinct CDR3 sequences, about 25% of which appear only once. This same sample was also taken into another study, of T cells of mothers and their children. This second study says: Some 3 million TCR beta reads per child versus over 8 million per mother.

This TCR derives from a boy aged 5-17 years in good health. The chain uses TRBV20-1 and TRBJ2-5; TRBD2 might be the D (6 bases). Material for sequencing was blood. The CDR3 coding sequence is TGCAGTGCTAGAGATCTCGTGGGACTCCAAGAGACCCAGTACTTC. It encodes CSARDLVGLQETQYF.